This T cell receptor beta chain was observed in a study of beta chain features in type 1 diabetes. Study background: There were some 100,000,000 sorted cells examined across all samples. Study-wide points: There was a moderate but significant shortening of TCRB CDR3s in all four CD4+ subsets of Type 1 diabetes patients.

CDR1 is SGHNT and CDR2 is YYREEE in the germline V gene (reference sequence). The CDR3 contains 16 residues. Over 95% purity was reached by all sorted populations. This clone was observed a handful of times. The antigen remains unidentified. The junction differs from germline at one of its ends, possibly a read error. All of the isolated RNA was reverse transcribed, so expressed TCRB transcripts were sequenced. TCRdb's copy holds only in-frame clones and misses some; the assay was immunoSEQ multiplex PCR. There are about 320,000 clones in the sample; less than 15% occur only once, and approximately 6.7% lies in the top ten.

The TCR sequence derives from a man aged 25 to 40 in good health. The chain combines TRBV5-4 with TRBJ2-1; 8 bases match TRBD2. Sequencing was done on a sample of central memory CD4+ T cells from blood. CDR3 DNA sequence: TGCGCCAGCAGCCAAGACAATAGCGGGATAGGGCTTAAGCAGTTCTTC. Amino acid sequence: CASSQDNSGIGLKQFF. The full variable domain, completed using reference TRBV5-4 and TRBJ2-1, is ETGVTQSPTHLIKTRGQQVTLRCSSQSGHNTVSWYQQALGQGPQFIFQYYREEENGRGNFPPRFSGLQFPNYSSELNVNALELDDSALYLCASSQDNSGIGLKQFFGPGTRLTVL.